This TCR beta chain was found in a study of blood T cell repertoires in COVID-19 (TCRdb year 2020). Concerning the study at large: Samples covering the acute and convalescent phases of COVID-19 were provided by collaborators in the United States, Italy and Spain. The material from the prospective study consisted of cDNA or gDNA derived from T cells, B-cell-depleted T cells, or PBMCs. Subjects who had been exposed to COVID-19, were actively infected with it, or had recovered from it provided the deeply sampled blood TCRbeta repertoires that made up the dataset. The repertoires were made available in a free public database intended to serve as a resource for research on the immune response to SARS-CoV-2. The samples were drawn from two sources: the first 160 participants of the ongoing ImmuneRACE study, and 950 to 1,500 subjects contributed by 6 global collaborators. Nearly every sample came with metadata listing a de-identified subject ID, COVID-19 status, age in years and sex. Where HLA class I and class II types were available, the types were taken from metadata supplied by the sample provider, not from assay-based typing. Study-wide conclusions, independent of this receptor: The quantity of clinical and demographic metadata differed by source and by participant and was supplied without curation.

The immunoSEQ Assay, a bias-controlled multiplex PCR, was used to amplify TCRbeta CDR3 regions from genomic DNA. The original methods were these. The number of nucleated cells in each sample was estimated from the amplification of reference gene primers within the assay. To quantify the absolute abundance of each unique TCRbeta CDR3 rearrangement, sequence reads were collapsed and filtered. For each sample, productive Simpson clonality was calculated as the square root of Simpson's diversity index over productive rearrangements. Held by TCRdb, this immuneACCESS table contains in-frame sequences only and omits some clones. Under half of the omission traces to an unresolved V gene where checked; the cause of the rest is unknown. The V and J calls and the clone size are those of that table, but D and trimming were determined from the DNA. Here the sample has about half a million clones; 89% occur a single time. The top ten constitute around 0.92% of the sample.

One collaborating source in Seattle enrolled patients during active infection and followed them longitudinally through the course of disease. The collaborating institutions used their own protocols to collect whole blood in K2EDTA tubes. For TCRbeta analysis, collaborators shipped samples in one of three forms: frozen whole blood, isolated PBMCs, or DNA extracted from either of those sample types. Points on this clone: Its antigen is unknown. No base quality information exists; no much larger clone differs at one position.

Sample: peripheral blood. This TCR derives from a man between 18 and 35 years old with COVID-19, enrolled during active disease.

The CDR3 is CASSPGAGIRAGYTF. The nucleotides are TGCGCCAGCAGTCCAGGGGCGGGCATAAGAGCCGGCTACACCTTC. The sequence is built from TRBV10-1 and TRBJ1-2; the D region possibly corresponds to TRBD1 (6 bases align). CDR1 and CDR2 are drawn from the germline V gene (reference sequence): WNHNN, SYGVQD. The cysteine opens and the phenylalanine closes a CDR3 of 15 amino acids. Just CDR3 DNA is preserved here, 45 bases in frame from base 1. The germline ends are 21 bases apart after V is trimmed by 5 bases and J by 8 bases.